This TCR beta chain was profiled in a study of identical twins. Study results and limitations: The more abundant beta clonotypes in cord blood had fewer insertions, and memory repertoires did not show this.

Trimming pared 4 bases from V and 8 bases from J, leaving 11 bases between. This CDR3 comprises 12 residues. This clonotype was counted ten times or more. The antigen is not known. TCRdb fed the 5' RACE reads into MiXCR, producing one record per CDR3 protein. The data contain about 690,000 distinct CDR3 sequences, roughly 6.2% of them seen just once; the ten biggest clones take up 1.5% to 2%. V usage is TRBV12-3 or TRBV12-4 and J usage is TRBJ1-1; TRBD1 is a possible D gene (6 bases). This receptor was obtained from a man younger than 35 in good health. What was sequenced was naive T cells sorted from blood. Here the CDR3 reads CASSWGRGEAFF. As DNA, the CDR3 is TGTGCCAGCAGTTGGGGGCGCGGGGAAGCTTTCTTT.